The entry below gives a single T cell receptor (beta chain) sequence along with its context. The source of the sample is a study of cytomegalovirus exposure and HLA in healthy donors. This PCR relied on a set of 60 Vbeta primers and 13 Jbeta primers. Generated by immunoSEQ multiplex PCR, the TCRdb table keeps only in-frame clones and is missing some. The sample lists about 35,000 clones, 80% occurring once. CDR1 MNHEY and CDR2 SVGAGI come from the germline V gene. V shed 7 bases and J 2 bases; nucleotides not matched to a gene: 7. The CDR3 runs 15 residues. This chain joins TRBV6-5 and TRBJ1-2, with 10 bases aligning to TRBD1. The clonotype was recovered from a male donor in good health and CMV-seronegative. The sequenced sample was PBMCs. The CDR3 spells CASTRPGQGNYGYTF. The CDR3 DNA sequence: TGTGCCAGCACTAGACCGGGACAGGGGAACTATGGCTACACCTTC.